Listed below are T cell receptor beta chains from one sample, sequenced in a study of Ad26.COV2.S vaccination and SARS-CoV-2 variants. Sequencing was performed with immunoSEQ multiplex PCR; in TCRdb, only in-frame clones are kept and a portion is missing. The table records under 500,000 clones, 92% of them present only once. The sample was peripheral blood, taken in a trial of Ad26.COV2.S vaccine versus placebo. All receptors derive from a person between 18 and 60 years old who received the Ad26.COV2.S COVID-19 vaccine or a placebo. Each CDR3 is given with its conserved first and last residue. The D gene is left open where the match is weak. Clone size is stated in some rows and not others, as once, few, many or a class when expanded.

TRBV5-1	.	TRBJ2-3	.	12	TGCGCCAGCAGCCTCCCTGCAGATACGCAGTATTTT	CASSLPADTQYF
TRBV10-2	.	TRBJ2-1	TRBD2	16	TGCGCCAGCAGCGTGGGCCTAGCGGGGGGCAAGAATGAGCAGTTCTTC	CASSVGLAGGKNEQFF
TRBV6-2/TRBV6-3	.	TRBJ2-5	.	15	TGTGCCAGCAGTTCGCGGGGTCTAGTACAAGAGACCCAGTACTTC	CASSSRGLVQETQYF
TRBV4-2	.	TRBJ2-3	TRBD2	18	TGTGCCAGCAGCCAAGAGTCAGTAGCGGGGTACGGAATAGATACGCAGTATTTT	CASSQESVAGYGIDTQYF
TRBV18	once	TRBJ2-3	.	17	TGTGCCAGCTCACCAACCGTCGGGGGAAGAGGCACAGATACGCAGTATTTT	CASSPTVGGRGTDTQYF
TRBV9	once	TRBJ2-3	.	15	TGTGCCAGCAGCGTAGAGGAGACTAGCACAGATACGCAGTATTTT	CASSVEETSTDTQYF
TRBV4-3	.	TRBJ2-3	.	15	TGCGCCAGCAGCCTCGGTCCGGAAGTAGCCCATACGCAGTATTTT	CASSLGPEVAHTQYF
TRBV5-1	.	TRBJ2-3	TRBD1	16	TGCGCCAGCAGCTCAGGACAGGGCTCAAACACAGATACGCAGTATTTT	CASSSGQGSNTDTQYF
TRBV19	.	TRBJ1-2	.	13	TGTGCCAGTAGTTCCGAGGGGTACTATGGCTACACCTTC	CASSSEGYYGYTF
TRBV10-3	.	TRBJ1-1	TRBD1	13	TGTGCCATCAGTGCGGCAGGGGGCACTGAAGCTTTCTTT	CAISAAGGTEAFF
TRBV28	.	TRBJ1-3	.	14	TGTGCCAGCAGTTACACTGACTCTGGAAACACCATATATTTT	CASSYTDSGNTIYF
TRBV11-2	.	TRBJ2-5	.	16	TGTGCCAGCAGCTTAGTACCGTCCAGGTTACAAGAGACCCAGTACTTC	CASSLVPSRLQETQYF
TRBV28	.	TRBJ1-2	.	13	TGTGCCAGCAGTCATACCCCCAGGGGCGGCTACACCTTC	CASSHTPRGGYTF
TRBV14	.	TRBJ2-7	.	12	TGTGCCAGCAGCCAAGATTACCACGAGCAGTACTTC	CASSQDYHEQYF
TRBV11-2	.	TRBJ2-3	TRBD2	13	TGTGCCAGCAGCCCGCGGCGGGGGGATACGCAGTATTTT	CASSPRRGDTQYF
TRBV27	.	TRBJ1-6	.	16	TGTGCCAGCAGTCGATCCAGAAGCTCCTATAATTCACCCCTCCACTTT	CASSRSRSSYNSPLHF
TRBV27	.	TRBJ2-7	.	13	TGTGCCAGCAGTTTCCAGGGGAGCTACGAGCAGTACTTC	CASSFQGSYEQYF
TRBV4-3	.	TRBJ2-7	TRBD2	17	TGCGCCAGCAGCCTAAACCCCGGGACTAGCGGGGTCTACGAGCAGTACTTC	CASSLNPGTSGVYEQYF
TRBV7-9	.	TRBJ2-3	.	12	TGTGCCAGCAGCTTTCTCACAGATACGCAGTATTTT	CASSFLTDTQYF
TRBV2	.	TRBJ2-7	TRBD1	13	TGTGCCAGCAGTGAGACAGGGTTCCACGAGCAGTACTTC	CASSETGFHEQYF
TRBV5-4	.	TRBJ2-1	TRBD2	15	TGTGCCAGCGCGACGGGGGGTGGGATCGACAATGAGCAGTTCTTC	CASATGGGIDNEQFF
TRBV20-1	.	TRBJ1-1	.	15	TGCAGTGCTAGTACTGTCAGGGCGGCGGACACTGAAGCTTTCTTT	CSASTVRAADTEAFF
TRBV6-5	.	TRBJ1-4	TRBD1	15	TGTGCCAGCAGACAGGGGACAGTTACGAATGAAAAACTGTTTTTT	CASRQGTVTNEKLFF
TRBV3-1/TRBV3-2	.	TRBJ2-1	.	14	TGTGCCAGCAGCACTATTCTAGGTGACAATGAGCAGTTCTTC	CASSTILGDNEQFF
TRBV12-1	.	TRBJ1-1	.	17	TGTGCCAGCAATAAGAAGGGGACAGGGGGCCAGAACACTGAAGCTTTCTTT	CASNKKGTGGQNTEAFF
TRBV5-1	.	TRBJ2-5	.	16	TGCGCCAGCAGCAGCACTAGCCCTCTTGGATTGGAGACCCAGTACTTC	CASSSTSPLGLETQYF
TRBV4-3	.	TRBJ1-4	.	16	TGCGCCAGCAGCCAAGATGGTACAGGGACTAATGAAAAACTGTTTTTT	CASSQDGTGTNEKLFF
TRBV9	.	TRBJ2-5	TRBD2	17	TGTGCCAGCAGCCTAGGAGGTAGCGGGGGGGCGAGGGAGACCCAGTACTTC	CASSLGGSGGARETQYF
TRBV27	.	TRBJ1-6	TRBD1	14	TGTGCCAGCAGTTGGGACAGAAATAATTCACCCCTCCACTTT	CASSWDRNNSPLHF
TRBV7-2	.	TRBJ2-5	.	15	TGTGCCAGCAGCTTACCGGACAAACGTCAAGAGACCCAGTACTTC	CASSLPDKRQETQYF
TRBV7-6	.	TRBJ2-5	TRBD2	15	TGTGCCAGCAGCTTAGTTGGGACTAGCTTTGAGACCCAGTACTTC	CASSLVGTSFETQYF
TRBV9	.	TRBJ1-1	TRBD1	14	TGTGCCAGCAGCCCACCGGACAGGCATACTGAAGCTTTCTTT	CASSPPDRHTEAFF
TRBV4-3	.	TRBJ1-1	.	14	TGCGCCAGCAGCCAAGGGGGGAGGGGGACTGAAGCTTTCTTT	CASSQGGRGTEAFF
TRBV4-3	.	TRBJ2-6	TRBD2	18	TGCGCCAGCAGCCAAGATCGTCTAGCGGCCTCTGGGGCCAACGTCCTGACTTTC	CASSQDRLAASGANVLTF
TRBV7-2	.	TRBJ2-2	.	15	TGTGCCAGCAGCTTAGCACTAACGAACACCGGGGAGCTGTTTTTT	CASSLALTNTGELFF
TRBV15	.	TRBJ2-7	.	15	TGTGCCACCAGCAGCCAGAGGAGGGGCAGAGACGAGCAGTACTTC	CATSSQRRGRDEQYF
TRBV7-9	.	TRBJ2-6	.	14	TGTGCCAGCAGCGCCCCGACAGGGGCCAACGTCCTGACTTTC	CASSAPTGANVLTF